The T cell receptor (beta chain) described here comes from a study of blood T cells in healthy people across ages. Study-wide results and caveats: Lack of knowledge of donor CMV status possibly confounded expanded clonotype changes.

The CDR3 is 15 residues long. Germline V gives CDR1 KGHSH, CDR2 LQKENI. The second PCR ran about 6 to 12 cycles with a sample-barcoded 5' primer and J-beta primers. TCRdb recomputed calls from the 5' RACE reads with MiXCR, one row per CDR3 protein. The data show about 640,000 distinct CDR3 sequences, about 53% seen once. Of note for this clonotype: The target antigen is unknown. The junction and the germline gene differ at one end; a read error may be behind it.

The receptor was isolated from a man aged 60 to 75 in good health. The chain has TRBV18 and TRBJ2-1; D remains ambiguous. Sequencing was done on a sample of blood. CDR3 sequence: CASSPQAEGGNGQFF. CDR3 nucleotide sequence: TGTGCCAGCTCACCACAGGCGGAAGGTGGGAATGGGCAGTTCTTC.